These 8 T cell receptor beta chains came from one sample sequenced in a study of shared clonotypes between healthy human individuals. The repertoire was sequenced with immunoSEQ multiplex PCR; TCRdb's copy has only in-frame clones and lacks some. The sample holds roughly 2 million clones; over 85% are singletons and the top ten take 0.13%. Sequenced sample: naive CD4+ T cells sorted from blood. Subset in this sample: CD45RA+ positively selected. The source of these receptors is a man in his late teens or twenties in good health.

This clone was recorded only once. The CDR3 DNA reads TGTGCCAGCAGTGAAGCGCAGGGGAGTAATTCACCCCTCCACTTT. Translation: CASSEAQGSNSPLHF. This sequence joins TRBV6-1 and TRBJ1-6, with a tentative D call TRBD1 (6 bases). V lost 0 bases and J lost 6, with 9 bases in between. Germline-derived CDR1 and CDR2 are MNHNS and SASEGT. This CDR3 has 15 residues.

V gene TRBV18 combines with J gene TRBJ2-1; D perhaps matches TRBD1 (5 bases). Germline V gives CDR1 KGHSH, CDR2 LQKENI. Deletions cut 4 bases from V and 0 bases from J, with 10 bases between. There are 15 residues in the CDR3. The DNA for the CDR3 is TGTGCCAGCTCACTAGGGGCGAGCTCCTACAATGAGCAGTTCTTC. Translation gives CASSLGASSYNEQFF.

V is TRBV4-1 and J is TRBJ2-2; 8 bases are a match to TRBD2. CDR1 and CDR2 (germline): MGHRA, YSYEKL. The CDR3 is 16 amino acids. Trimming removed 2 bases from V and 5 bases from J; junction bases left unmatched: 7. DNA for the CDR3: TGCGCCAGCAGCCAACCAAGCGGGAGTAGTACCGGGGAGCTGTTTTTT. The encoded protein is CASSQPSGSSTGELFF.

CDR3 in amino acids: CASSLGPEGFLETQYF. The CDR3 DNA reads TGCGCCAGCAGCTTAGGACCCGAGGGCTTTCTGGAGACCCAGTACTTC. The chain uses TRBV5-1 and TRBJ2-5; D is possibly TRBD2 (5 bases). The CDR3 sequence is 16 residues long. Trimming pared 2 bases from V and 5 bases from J, leaving 19 bases between. Germline assignment: CDR1 SGHRS and CDR2 YFSETQ.

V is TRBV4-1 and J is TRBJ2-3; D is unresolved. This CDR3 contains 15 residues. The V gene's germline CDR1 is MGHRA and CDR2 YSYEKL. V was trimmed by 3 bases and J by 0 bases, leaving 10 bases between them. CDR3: CASSQTLLSTDTQYF. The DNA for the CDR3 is TGCGCCAGCAGCCAGACGCTCCTTAGCACAGATACGCAGTATTTT.

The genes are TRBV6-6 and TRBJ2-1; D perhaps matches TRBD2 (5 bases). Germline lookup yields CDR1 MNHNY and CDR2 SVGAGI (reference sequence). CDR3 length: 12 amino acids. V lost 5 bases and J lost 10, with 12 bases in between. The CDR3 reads CASSAGPGEQFF. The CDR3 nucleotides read TGTGCCAGCAGTGCGGGTCCGGGGGAGCAGTTCTTC.

The CDR3 sequence: CASSMGGIDTQYF. The CDR3, as DNA: TGCGCCAGCAGCATGGGGGGCATAGATACGCAGTATTTT. J is TRBJ2-3 and V is TRBV5-1, with D perhaps TRBD1 or TRBD2 (6 bases each). CDR1 is SGHRS and CDR2 is YFSETQ in the germline V gene. CDR3 length: 13 residues. V lost 4 bases, J lost 5 bases, and 11 bases lay in between. The full variable domain, its missing parts supplied by reference TRBV5-1 and TRBJ2-3, is KAGVTQTPRYLIKTRGQQVTLSCSPISGHRSVSWYQQTPGQGLQFLFEYFSETQRNKGNFPGRFSGRQFSNSRSEMNVSTLELGDSALYLCASSMGGIDTQYFGPGTRLTVL.

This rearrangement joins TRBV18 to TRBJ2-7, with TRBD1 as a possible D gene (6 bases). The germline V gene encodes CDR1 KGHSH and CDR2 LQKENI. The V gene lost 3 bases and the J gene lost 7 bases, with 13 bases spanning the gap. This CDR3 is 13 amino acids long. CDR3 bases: TGTGCCAGCTCACCCTCACTTCAGGGGGAGCAGTACTTC. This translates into CASSPSLQGEQYF.